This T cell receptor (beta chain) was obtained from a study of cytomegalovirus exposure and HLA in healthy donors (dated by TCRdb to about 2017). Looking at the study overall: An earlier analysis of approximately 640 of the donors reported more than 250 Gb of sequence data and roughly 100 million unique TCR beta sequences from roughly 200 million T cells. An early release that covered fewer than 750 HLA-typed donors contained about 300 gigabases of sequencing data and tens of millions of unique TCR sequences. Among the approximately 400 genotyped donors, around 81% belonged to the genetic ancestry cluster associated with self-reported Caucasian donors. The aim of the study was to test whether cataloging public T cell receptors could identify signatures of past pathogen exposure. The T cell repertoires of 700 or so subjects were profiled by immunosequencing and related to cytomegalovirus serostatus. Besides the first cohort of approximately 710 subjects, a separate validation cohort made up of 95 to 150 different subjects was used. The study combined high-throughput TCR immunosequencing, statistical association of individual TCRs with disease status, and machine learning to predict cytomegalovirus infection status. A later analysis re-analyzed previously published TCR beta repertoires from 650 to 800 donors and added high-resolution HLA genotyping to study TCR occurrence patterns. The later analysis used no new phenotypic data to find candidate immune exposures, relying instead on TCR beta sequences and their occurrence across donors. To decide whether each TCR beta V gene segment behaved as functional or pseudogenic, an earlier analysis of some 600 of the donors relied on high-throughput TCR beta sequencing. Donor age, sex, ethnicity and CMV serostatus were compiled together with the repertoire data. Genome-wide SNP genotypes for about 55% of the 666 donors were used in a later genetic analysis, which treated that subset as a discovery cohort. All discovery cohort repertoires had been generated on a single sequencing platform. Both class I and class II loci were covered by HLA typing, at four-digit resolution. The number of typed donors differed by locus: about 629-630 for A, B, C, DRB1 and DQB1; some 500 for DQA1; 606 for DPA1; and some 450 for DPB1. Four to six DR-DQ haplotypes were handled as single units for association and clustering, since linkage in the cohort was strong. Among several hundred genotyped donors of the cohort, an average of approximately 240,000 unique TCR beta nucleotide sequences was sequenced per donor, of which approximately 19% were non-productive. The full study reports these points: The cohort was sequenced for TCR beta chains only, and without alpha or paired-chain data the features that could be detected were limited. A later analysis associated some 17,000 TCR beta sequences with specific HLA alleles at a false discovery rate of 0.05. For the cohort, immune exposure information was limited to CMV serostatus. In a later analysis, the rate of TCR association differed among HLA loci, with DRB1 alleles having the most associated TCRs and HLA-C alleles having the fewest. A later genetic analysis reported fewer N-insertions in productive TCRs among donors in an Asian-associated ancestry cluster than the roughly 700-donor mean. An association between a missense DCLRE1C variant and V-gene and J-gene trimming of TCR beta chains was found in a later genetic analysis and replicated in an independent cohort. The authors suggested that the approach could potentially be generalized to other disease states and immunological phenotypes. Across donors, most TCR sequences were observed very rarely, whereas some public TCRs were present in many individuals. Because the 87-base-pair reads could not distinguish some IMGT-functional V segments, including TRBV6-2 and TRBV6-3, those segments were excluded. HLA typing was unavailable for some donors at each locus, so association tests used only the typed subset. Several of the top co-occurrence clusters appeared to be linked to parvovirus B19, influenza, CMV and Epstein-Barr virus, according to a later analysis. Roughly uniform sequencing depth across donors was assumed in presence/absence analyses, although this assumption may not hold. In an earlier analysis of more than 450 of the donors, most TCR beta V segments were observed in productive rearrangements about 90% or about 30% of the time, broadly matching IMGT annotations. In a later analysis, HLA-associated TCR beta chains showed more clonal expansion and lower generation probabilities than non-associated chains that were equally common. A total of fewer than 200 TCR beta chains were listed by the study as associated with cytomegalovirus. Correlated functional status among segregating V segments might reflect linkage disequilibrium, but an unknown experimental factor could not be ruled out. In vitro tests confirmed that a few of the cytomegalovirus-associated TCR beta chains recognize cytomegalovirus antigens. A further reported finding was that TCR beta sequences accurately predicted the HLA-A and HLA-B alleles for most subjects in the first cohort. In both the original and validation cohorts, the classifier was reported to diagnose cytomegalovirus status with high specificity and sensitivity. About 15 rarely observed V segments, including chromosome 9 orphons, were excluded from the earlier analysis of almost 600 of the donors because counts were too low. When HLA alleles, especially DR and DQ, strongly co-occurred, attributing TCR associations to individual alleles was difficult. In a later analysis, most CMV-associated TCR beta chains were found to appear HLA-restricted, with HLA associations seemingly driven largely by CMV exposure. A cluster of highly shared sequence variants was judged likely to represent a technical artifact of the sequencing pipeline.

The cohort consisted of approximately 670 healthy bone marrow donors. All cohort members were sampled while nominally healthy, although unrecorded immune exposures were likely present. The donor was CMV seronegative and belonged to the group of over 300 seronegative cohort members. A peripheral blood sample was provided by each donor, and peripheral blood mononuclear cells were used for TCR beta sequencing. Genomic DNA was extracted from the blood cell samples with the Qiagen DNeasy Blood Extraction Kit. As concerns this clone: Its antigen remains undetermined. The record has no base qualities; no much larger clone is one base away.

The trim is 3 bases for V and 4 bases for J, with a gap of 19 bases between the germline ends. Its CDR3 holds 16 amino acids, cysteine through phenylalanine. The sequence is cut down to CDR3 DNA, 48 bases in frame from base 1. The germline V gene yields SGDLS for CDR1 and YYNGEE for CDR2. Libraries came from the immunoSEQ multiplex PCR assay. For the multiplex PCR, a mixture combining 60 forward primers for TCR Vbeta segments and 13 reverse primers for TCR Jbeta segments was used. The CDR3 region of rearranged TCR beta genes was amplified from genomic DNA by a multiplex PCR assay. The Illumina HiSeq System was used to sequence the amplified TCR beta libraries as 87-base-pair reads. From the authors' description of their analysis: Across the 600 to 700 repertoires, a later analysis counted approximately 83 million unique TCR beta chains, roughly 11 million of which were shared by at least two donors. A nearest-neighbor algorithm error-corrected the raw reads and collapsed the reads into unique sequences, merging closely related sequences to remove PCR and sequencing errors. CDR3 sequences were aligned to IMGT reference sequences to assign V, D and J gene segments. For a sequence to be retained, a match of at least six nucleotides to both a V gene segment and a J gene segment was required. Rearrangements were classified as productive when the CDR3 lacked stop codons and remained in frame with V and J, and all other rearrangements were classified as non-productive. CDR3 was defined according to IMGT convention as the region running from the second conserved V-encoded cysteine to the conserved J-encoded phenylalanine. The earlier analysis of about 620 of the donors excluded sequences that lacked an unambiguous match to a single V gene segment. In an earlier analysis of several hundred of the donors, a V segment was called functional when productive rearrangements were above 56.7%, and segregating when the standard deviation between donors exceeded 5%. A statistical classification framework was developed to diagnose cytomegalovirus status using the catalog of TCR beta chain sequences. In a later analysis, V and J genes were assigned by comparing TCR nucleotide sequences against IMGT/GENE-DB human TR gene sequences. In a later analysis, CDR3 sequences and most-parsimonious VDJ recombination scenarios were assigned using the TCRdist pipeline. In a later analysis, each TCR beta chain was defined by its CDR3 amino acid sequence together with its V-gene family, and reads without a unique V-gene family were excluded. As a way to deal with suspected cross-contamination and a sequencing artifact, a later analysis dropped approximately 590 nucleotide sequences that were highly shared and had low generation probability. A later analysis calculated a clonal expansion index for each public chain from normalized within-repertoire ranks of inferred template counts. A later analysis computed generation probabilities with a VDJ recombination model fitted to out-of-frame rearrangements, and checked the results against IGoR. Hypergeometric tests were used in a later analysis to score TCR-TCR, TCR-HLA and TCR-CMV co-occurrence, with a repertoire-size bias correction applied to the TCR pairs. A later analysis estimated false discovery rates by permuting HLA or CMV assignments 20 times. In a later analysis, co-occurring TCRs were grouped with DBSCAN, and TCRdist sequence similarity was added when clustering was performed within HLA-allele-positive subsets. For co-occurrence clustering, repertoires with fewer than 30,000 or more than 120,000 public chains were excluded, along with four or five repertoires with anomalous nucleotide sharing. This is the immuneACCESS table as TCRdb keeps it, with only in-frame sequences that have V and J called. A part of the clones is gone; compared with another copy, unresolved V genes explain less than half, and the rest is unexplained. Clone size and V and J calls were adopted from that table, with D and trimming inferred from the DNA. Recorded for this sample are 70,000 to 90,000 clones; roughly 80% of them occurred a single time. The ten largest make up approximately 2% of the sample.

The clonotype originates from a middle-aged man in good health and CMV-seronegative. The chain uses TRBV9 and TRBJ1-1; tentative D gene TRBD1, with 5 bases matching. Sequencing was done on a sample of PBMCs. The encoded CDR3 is CASSGTGGKGRTEAFF. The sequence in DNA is TGTGCCAGCAGCGGGACCGGGGGGAAGGGACGCACTGAAGCTTTCTTT. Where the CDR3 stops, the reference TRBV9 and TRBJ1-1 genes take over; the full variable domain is DSGVTQTPKHLITATGQRVTLRCSPRSGDLSVYWYQQSLDQGLQFLIQYYNGEERAKGNILERFSAQQFPDLHSELNLSSLELGDSALYFCASSGTGGKGRTEAFFGQGTRLTVV.